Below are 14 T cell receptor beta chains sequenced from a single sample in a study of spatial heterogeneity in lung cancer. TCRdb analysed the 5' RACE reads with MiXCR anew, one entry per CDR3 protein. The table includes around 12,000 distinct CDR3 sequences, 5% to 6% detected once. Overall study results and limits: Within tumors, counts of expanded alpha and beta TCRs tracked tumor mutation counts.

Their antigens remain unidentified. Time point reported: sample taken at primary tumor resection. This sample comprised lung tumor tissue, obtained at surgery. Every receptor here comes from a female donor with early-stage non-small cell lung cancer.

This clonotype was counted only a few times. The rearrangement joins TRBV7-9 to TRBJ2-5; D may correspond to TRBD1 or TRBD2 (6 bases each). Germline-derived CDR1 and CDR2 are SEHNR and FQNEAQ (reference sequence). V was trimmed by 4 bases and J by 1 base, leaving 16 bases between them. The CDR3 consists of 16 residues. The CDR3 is CASSSLRGDSQETQYF. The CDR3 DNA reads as TGTGCCAGCAGCTCGTTAAGGGGGGACTCCCAAGAGACCCAGTACTTC. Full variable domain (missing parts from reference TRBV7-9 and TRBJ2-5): DTGVSQNPRHKITKRGQNVTFRCDPISEHNRLYWYRQTLGQGPEFLTYFQNEAQLEKSRLLSDRFSAERPKGSFSTLEIQRTEQGDSAMYLCASSSLRGDSQETQYFGPGTRLLVL.

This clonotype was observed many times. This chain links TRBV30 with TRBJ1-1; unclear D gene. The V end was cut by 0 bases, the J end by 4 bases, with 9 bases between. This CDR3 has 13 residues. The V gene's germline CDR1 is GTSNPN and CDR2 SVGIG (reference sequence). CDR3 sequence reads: CAWSVTLGTEAFF. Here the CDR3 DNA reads TGTGCCTGGAGTGTAACCTTGGGCACTGAAGCTTTCTTT. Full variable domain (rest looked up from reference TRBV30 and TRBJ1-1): SQTIHQWPATLVQPVGSPLSLECTVEGTSNPNLYWYRQAAGRGLQLLFYSVGIGQISSEVPQNLSASRPQDRQFILSSKKLLLSDSGFYLCAWSVTLGTEAFFGQGTRLTVV.

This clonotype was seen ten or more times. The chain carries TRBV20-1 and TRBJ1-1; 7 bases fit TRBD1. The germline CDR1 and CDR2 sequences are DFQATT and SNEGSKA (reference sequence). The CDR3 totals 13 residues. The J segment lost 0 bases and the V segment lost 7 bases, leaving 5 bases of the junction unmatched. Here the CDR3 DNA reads TGCAGTGTGGGGACAGCCATGAACACTGAAGCTTTCTTT. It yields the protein CSVGTAMNTEAFF.

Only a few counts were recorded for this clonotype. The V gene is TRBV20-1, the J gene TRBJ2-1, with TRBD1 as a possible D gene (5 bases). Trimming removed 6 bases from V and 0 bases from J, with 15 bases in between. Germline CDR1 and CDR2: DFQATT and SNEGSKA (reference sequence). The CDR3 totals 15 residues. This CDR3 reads CSAPRAGFSYNEQFF. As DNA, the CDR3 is TGCAGTGCCCCTAGGGCAGGGTTCTCCTACAATGAGCAGTTCTTC.

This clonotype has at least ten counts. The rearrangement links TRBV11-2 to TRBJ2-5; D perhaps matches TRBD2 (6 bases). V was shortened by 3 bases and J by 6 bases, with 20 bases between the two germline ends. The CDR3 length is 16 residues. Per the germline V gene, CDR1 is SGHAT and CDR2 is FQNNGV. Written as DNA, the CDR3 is TGTGCCAGCAGCTTCGGCGGGCAGGGAGGTATGAAGACCCAGTACTTC. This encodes CASSFGGQGGMKTQYF.

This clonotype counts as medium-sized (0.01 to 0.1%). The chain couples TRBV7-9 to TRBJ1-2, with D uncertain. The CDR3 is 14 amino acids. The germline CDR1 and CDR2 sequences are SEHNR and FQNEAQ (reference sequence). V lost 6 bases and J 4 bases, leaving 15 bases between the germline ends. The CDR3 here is CASSSNTVTYGYTF. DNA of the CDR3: TGTGCCAGCAGTTCCAACACGGTAACCTATGGCTACACCTTC.

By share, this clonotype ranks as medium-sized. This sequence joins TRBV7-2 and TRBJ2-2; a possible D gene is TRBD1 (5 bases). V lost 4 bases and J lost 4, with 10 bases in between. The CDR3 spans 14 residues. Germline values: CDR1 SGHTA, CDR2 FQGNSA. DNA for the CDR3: TGTGCCAGCAGCTACAACAGGCTCACCGGGGAGCTGTTTTTT. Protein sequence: CASSYNRLTGELFF.

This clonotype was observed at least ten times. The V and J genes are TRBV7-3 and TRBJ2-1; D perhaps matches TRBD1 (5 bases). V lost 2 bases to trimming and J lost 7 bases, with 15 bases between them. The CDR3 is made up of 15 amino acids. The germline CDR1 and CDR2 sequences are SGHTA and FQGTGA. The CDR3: CASSLVQGWKNEQFF. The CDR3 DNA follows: TGTGCCAGCAGCTTAGTGCAGGGATGGAAGAATGAGCAGTTCTTC.

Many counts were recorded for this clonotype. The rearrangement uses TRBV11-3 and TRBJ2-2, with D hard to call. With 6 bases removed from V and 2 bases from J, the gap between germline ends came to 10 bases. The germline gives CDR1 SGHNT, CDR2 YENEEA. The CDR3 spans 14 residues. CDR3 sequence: CASSLGPNTGELFF. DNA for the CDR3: TGTGCCAGCAGTCTCGGGCCAAACACCGGGGAGCTGTTTTTT.

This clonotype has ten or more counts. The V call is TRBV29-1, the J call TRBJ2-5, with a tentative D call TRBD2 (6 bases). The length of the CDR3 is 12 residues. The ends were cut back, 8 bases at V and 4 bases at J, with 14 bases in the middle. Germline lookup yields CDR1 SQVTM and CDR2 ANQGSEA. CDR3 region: CSWGGAGETQYF. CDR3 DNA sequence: TGCAGCTGGGGAGGAGCCGGAGAGACCCAGTACTTC.

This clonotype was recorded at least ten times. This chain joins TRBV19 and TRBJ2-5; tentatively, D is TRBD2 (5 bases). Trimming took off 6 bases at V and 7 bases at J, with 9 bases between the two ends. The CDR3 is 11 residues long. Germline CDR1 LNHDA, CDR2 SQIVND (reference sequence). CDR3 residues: CASRGRRTQYF. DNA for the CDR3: TGTGCCAGTAGAGGGAGAAGGACCCAGTACTTC.

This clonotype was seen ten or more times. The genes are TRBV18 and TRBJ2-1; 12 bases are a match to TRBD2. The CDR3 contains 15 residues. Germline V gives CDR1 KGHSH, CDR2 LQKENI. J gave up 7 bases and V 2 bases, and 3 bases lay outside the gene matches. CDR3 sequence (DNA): TGTGCCAGCTCACCAACTAGCGGGGGGAGGAATGAGCAGTTCTTC. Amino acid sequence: CASSPTSGGRNEQFF.

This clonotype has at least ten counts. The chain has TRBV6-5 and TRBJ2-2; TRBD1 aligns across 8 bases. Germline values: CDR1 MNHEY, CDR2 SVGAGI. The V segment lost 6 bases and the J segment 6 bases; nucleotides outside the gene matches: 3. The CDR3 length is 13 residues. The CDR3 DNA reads TGTGCCAGCAGGGAGACAGGGGCCGGGGAGCTGTTTTTT. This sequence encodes CASRETGAGELFF.

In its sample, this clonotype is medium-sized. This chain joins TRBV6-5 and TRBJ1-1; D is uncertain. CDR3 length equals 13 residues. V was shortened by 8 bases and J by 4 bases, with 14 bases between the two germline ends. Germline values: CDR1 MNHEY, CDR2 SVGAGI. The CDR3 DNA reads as TGTGCCAGCCTCGCACCGCTAGGCACTGAAGCTTTCTTT. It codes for CASLAPLGTEAFF.